The rows below give T cell receptor beta chains drawn from one sample of a study of glioma-infiltrating T cells. From the multiplex PCR reads, TCRdb called clonotypes with MiXCR, one entry per CDR3 protein. The data hold roughly 350,000 distinct CDR3 sequences, with 35% to 45% observed a single time. The specimen sequenced was glioma tissue, nonneoplastic brain tissue, or PBMCs (not recorded which). The receptors stem from a human donor with low-grade glioma or glioblastoma, undergoing nonglioma brain surgery, or in good health (not recorded which). Both conserved end residues are part of each CDR3. The D gene is left open where the match is weak. Clone size is not always given. Where it is, it says once, few, many or a class for expanded clones.

v_gene: TRBV28
abundance: once
d_gene: -
j_gene: TRBJ2-2
CDR3nt: TGTGCCAGCAGTTTTGGACTCCATTCGAACACCGGGGAGCTGTTTTTT
CDR3aa: CASSFGLHSNTGELFF

v_gene: TRBV7-9
abundance: -
d_gene: -
j_gene: TRBJ2-1
CDR3nt: TGTGCCAGCAGCTCCCTCCCAGGAGACACCTACAATGAGCAGTTCTTC
CDR3aa: CASSSLPGDTYNEQFF

v_gene: TRBV7-2
abundance: few
d_gene: TRBD1
j_gene: TRBJ1-2
CDR3nt: TGTGCCAGCAGCGCGGGACAGACCTATGGCTACACCTTC
CDR3aa: CASSAGQTYGYTF

v_gene: TRBV20-1
abundance: -
d_gene: -
j_gene: TRBJ2-5
CDR3nt: TGCAGTGCCACCGCTGCCCCGTGGGTAGCGGATAACCAAGAGACCCAGTACTTC
CDR3aa: CSATAAPWVADNQETQYF

v_gene: TRBV6-2/TRBV6-3
abundance: few
d_gene: -
j_gene: TRBJ2-7
CDR3nt: TGTGCCAGCAGTCGGAGCGGTTACTACGAGCAGTACTTC
CDR3aa: CASSRSGYYEQYF

v_gene: TRBV7-2
abundance: once
d_gene: -
j_gene: TRBJ2-7
CDR3nt: TGTGCCAGCAGCAAACGGGGGGCGGTCTACAATAAGCAGTACTTC
CDR3aa: CASSKRGAVYNKQYF

v_gene: TRBV4-3
abundance: few
d_gene: TRBD2
j_gene: TRBJ2-7
CDR3nt: TGCGCCAGCAGCCAATTAGACGGGGGGTTCTACGAGCAGTACTTC
CDR3aa: CASSQLDGGFYEQYF

v_gene: TRBV12-3/TRBV12-4
abundance: -
d_gene: TRBD1
j_gene: TRBJ2-7
CDR3nt: TGTGCCAGCAGCCGACAGGGGATCGACTACGAGCAGTACTTC
CDR3aa: CASSRQGIDYEQYF

v_gene: TRBV6-1
abundance: medium-sized
d_gene: -
j_gene: TRBJ2-7
CDR3nt: TGTGCCAGCAGCCCCGGAGCCGAGCAGTACTTC
CDR3aa: CASSPGAEQYF

v_gene: TRBV7-2
abundance: -
d_gene: -
j_gene: TRBJ2-7
CDR3nt: TGTGCCAGCAGCGAGGGTATAAACGTCTACTACGAGCAGTACTTC
CDR3aa: CASSEGINVYYEQYF

v_gene: TRBV6-1
abundance: -
d_gene: -
j_gene: TRBJ1-1
CDR3nt: TGTGCCAGCAGCGACGAGTTCACTGAAGCTTTCTTT
CDR3aa: CASSDEFTEAFF

v_gene: TRBV4-3
abundance: few
d_gene: TRBD2
j_gene: TRBJ2-1
CDR3nt: TGCGCCAGCAGCCAAGAATGGGCGGGAGGTCGCTATGAGCAGTTCTTC
CDR3aa: CASSQEWAGGRYEQFF

v_gene: TRBV6-1
abundance: many
d_gene: TRBD1
j_gene: TRBJ1-2
CDR3nt: TGTGCCAGCAGTGAAGGAGTCAGGGGGATCAATGGCTACACCTTC
CDR3aa: CASSEGVRGINGYTF

v_gene: TRBV25-1
abundance: -
d_gene: -
j_gene: TRBJ2-7
CDR3nt: TGTGCCAGCAGTGACGGCAGCCTTTCCTACGAGCAGTACTTC
CDR3aa: CASSDGSLSYEQYF

v_gene: TRBV7-3
abundance: few
d_gene: TRBD1
j_gene: TRBJ2-1
CDR3nt: TGTGCCAGCAGCTTAACGGACAGGGCTTACAATGAGCAGTTCTTC
CDR3aa: CASSLTDRAYNEQFF

v_gene: TRBV27
abundance: -
d_gene: TRBD2
j_gene: TRBJ2-1
CDR3nt: TGTGCCACCAGTCTCAGACTAGCGGGAGGGCCGGGTGAGCAGTTCTTC
CDR3aa: CATSLRLAGGPGEQFF

v_gene: TRBV28
abundance: -
d_gene: -
j_gene: TRBJ2-2
CDR3nt: TGTGCCAGCAGGCCCGGAGGAGGCCCGACCGGGGAGCTGTTTTTT
CDR3aa: CASRPGGGPTGELFF

v_gene: TRBV20-1
abundance: few
d_gene: -
j_gene: TRBJ2-7
CDR3nt: TGCAGTGCTAGAGATAGGCACGTGCAGTACTTC
CDR3aa: CSARDRHVQYF

v_gene: TRBV15
abundance: many
d_gene: -
j_gene: TRBJ2-3
CDR3nt: TGTGCCACCCGTCATTCTTGGGGGGGCACAGATACGCAGTATTTT
CDR3aa: CATRHSWGGTDTQYF

v_gene: TRBV12-3/TRBV12-4
abundance: -
d_gene: TRBD2
j_gene: TRBJ2-3
CDR3nt: TGTGCCAGCAGTCGGACTAGCGGGAACACAGATACGCAGTATTTT
CDR3aa: CASSRTSGNTDTQYF

v_gene: TRBV7-2
abundance: few
d_gene: -
j_gene: TRBJ1-2
CDR3nt: TGTGCCAGCAGCTTAGGGACACAGGTTTCCGGCTACACCTTC
CDR3aa: CASSLGTQVSGYTF

v_gene: TRBV4-2
abundance: few
d_gene: TRBD2
j_gene: TRBJ2-1
CDR3nt: TGTGCCAGCAGCCTCGGACTAGCGGGAGTGGGCTCCTACAATGAGCAGTTCTTC
CDR3aa: CASSLGLAGVGSYNEQFF

v_gene: TRBV6-1
abundance: many
d_gene: TRBD1
j_gene: TRBJ2-1
CDR3nt: TGTGCCAGCAGTGAGCCGGGACAGGGTAACAATGAGCAGTTCTTC
CDR3aa: CASSEPGQGNNEQFF

v_gene: TRBV7-2
abundance: -
d_gene: TRBD2
j_gene: TRBJ2-3
CDR3nt: TGTGCCAGCAGCTTAGGGCTACTAGCGGGAGGGGGAACAGATACGCAGTATTTT
CDR3aa: CASSLGLLAGGGTDTQYF

v_gene: TRBV12-3/TRBV12-4
abundance: few
d_gene: -
j_gene: TRBJ1-1
CDR3nt: TGTGCCAGCAGTTTTTCGGCAACACTGCCGACTGAAGCTTTCTTT
CDR3aa: CASSFSATLPTEAFF

v_gene: TRBV2
abundance: few
d_gene: -
j_gene: TRBJ2-3
CDR3nt: TGTGCCAGCAGTGAACTATACCCGCAGTATTTT
CDR3aa: CASSELYPQYF

v_gene: TRBV6-2/TRBV6-3
abundance: -
d_gene: -
j_gene: TRBJ2-7
CDR3nt: TGTGCCAGCATCCCACCGGGGGCGGAGGAGCAGTACTTC
CDR3aa: CASIPPGAEEQYF

v_gene: TRBV28
abundance: -
d_gene: TRBD1
j_gene: TRBJ2-6
CDR3nt: TGTGCCAGCAGTTCCGGGACAGAGTACTCTGGGGCCAACGTCCTGACTTTC
CDR3aa: CASSSGTEYSGANVLTF

v_gene: TRBV7-6
abundance: -
d_gene: -
j_gene: TRBJ1-6
CDR3nt: TGTGCCAGCTCCCTTGGGGGCGGATCACCCCTCCACTTT
CDR3aa: CASSLGGGSPLHF

v_gene: TRBV6-2/TRBV6-3
abundance: -
d_gene: TRBD2
j_gene: TRBJ2-1
CDR3nt: TGTGCCAGCAGTTACTCGTTAACTAGCGGAAACATGTACAGTGAGCAGTTCTTC
CDR3aa: CASSYSLTSGNMYSEQFF

v_gene: TRBV12-3/TRBV12-4
abundance: few
d_gene: -
j_gene: TRBJ1-1
CDR3nt: TGTGCCAGCAGTTTAGGTAGAGATGCTTTCTTT
CDR3aa: CASSLGRDAFF

v_gene: TRBV25-1
abundance: -
d_gene: -
j_gene: TRBJ2-1
CDR3nt: TGTGCCAGCAGTGTTAGCGCGGGGTCCTACAATGAGCAGTTCTTC
CDR3aa: CASSVSAGSYNEQFF

v_gene: TRBV29-1
abundance: few
d_gene: TRBD1
j_gene: TRBJ2-1
CDR3nt: TGCAGCGTCGACAGGGGCCATCTGAATGAGCAGTTCTTC
CDR3aa: CSVDRGHLNEQFF

v_gene: TRBV6-4
abundance: -
d_gene: -
j_gene: TRBJ1-6
CDR3nt: TGTGCCAGCAGTTCTGGACCGATTAATTCACCCCTCCACTTT
CDR3aa: CASSSGPINSPLHF

v_gene: TRBV6-2/TRBV6-3
abundance: -
d_gene: -
j_gene: TRBJ1-1
CDR3nt: TGTGCCAGCAGTCCCCCGGACCCAGGGGACACTGAAGCTTTCTTT
CDR3aa: CASSPPDPGDTEAFF